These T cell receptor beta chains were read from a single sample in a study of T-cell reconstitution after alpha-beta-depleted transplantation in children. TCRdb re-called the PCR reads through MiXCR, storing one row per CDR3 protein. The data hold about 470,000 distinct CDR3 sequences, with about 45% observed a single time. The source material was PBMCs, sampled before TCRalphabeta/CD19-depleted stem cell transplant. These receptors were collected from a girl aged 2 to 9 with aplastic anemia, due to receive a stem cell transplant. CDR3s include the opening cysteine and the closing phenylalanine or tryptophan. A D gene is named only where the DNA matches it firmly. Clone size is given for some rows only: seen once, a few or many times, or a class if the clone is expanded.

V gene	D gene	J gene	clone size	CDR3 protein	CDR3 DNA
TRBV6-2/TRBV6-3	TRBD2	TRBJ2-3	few	CASSAGLAGEGTDTQYF	TGTGCCAGCAGTGCCGGACTAGCGGGAGAGGGCACAGATACGCAGTATTTT
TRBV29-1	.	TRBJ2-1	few	CSAPLRNEQFF	TGCAGCGCACCCCTTAGAAATGAGCAGTTCTTC
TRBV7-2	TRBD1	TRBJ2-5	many	CASSLARGQGRILF	TGTGCCAGCAGCTTAGCCCGTGGACAGGGCAGAATACTGTTC
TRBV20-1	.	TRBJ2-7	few	CSASQDWSYEQYF	TGCAGTGCTAGTCAGGACTGGTCCTACGAGCAGTACTTC
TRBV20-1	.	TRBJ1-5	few	CSARDRTIGNQPQHF	TGCAGTGCTAGAGATAGGACGATTGGCAATCAGCCCCAGCATTTT
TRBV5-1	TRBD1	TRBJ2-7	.	CASVPGDRVGYEQYF	TGCGCCAGCGTTCCGGGGGACAGGGTAGGGTACGAGCAGTACTTC
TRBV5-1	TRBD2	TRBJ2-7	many	CASSRGGHSEQYF	TGCGCCAGCAGCCGGGGAGGGCATAGCGAGCAGTACTTC
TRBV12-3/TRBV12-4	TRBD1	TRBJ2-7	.	CASSPDRARNEQYF	TGTGCCAGCAGTCCGGACAGGGCGAGGAACGAGCAGTACTTC
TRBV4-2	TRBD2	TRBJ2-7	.	CASSQPTSGTYEQYF	TGTGCCAGCAGCCAACCGACTAGCGGGACCTACGAGCAGTACTTC
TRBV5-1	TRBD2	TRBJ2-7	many	CASSPLAGGNEQYF	TGCGCCAGCAGCCCCTTAGCGGGAGGGAACGAGCAGTACTTC
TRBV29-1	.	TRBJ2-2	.	CSVGVGRNTGELFF	TGCAGCGTTGGGGTGGGTAGGAACACCGGGGAGCTGTTTTTT
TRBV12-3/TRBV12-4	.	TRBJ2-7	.	CASSRLVGARVDEQYF	TGTGCCAGCAGCCGTCTGGTAGGGGCAAGGGTGGACGAGCAGTACTTC
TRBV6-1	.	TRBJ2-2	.	CASRAAETGELFF	TGTGCCAGCAGAGCAGCAGAAACCGGGGAGCTGTTTTTT
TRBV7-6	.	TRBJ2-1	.	CASSPKGRFYNEQFF	TGTGCCAGCAGCCCGAAGGGAAGGTTCTACAATGAGCAGTTCTTC
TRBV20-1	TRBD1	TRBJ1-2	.	CSAQPPGTGEYNYGYTF	TGCAGTGCTCAGCCCCCTGGGACAGGGGAGTATAACTATGGCTACACCTTC
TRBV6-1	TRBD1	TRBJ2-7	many	CASGTGPYEQYF	TGTGCCAGCGGGACAGGGCCTTACGAGCAGTACTTC
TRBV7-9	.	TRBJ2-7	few	CASSLDVARMEQYF	TGTGCCAGCAGCTTAGATGTGGCCAGGATGGAGCAGTACTTC
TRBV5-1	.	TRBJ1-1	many	CASRGGDITEAFF	TGCGCCAGCAGAGGAGGGGACATCACTGAAGCTTTCTTT
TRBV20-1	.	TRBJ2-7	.	CSAPTGTYEQYF	TGCAGTGCGCCGACGGGGACCTACGAGCAGTACTTC
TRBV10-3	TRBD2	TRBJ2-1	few	CAIARAGGSYVNEQFF	TGTGCCATCGCGAGAGCGGGAGGATCGTATGTCAATGAGCAGTTCTTC
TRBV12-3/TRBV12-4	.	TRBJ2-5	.	CASTDRTGLQETQYF	TGTGCCAGCACGGACCGGACGGGCTTACAAGAGACCCAGTACTTC
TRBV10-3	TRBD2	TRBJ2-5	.	CATLAGEETQYF	TGTGCCACCCTAGCGGGGGAAGAGACCCAGTACTTC
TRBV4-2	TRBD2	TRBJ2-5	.	CASSQELAGGLETQYF	TGTGCCAGCAGCCAAGAGCTAGCGGGGGGCCTGGAGACCCAGTACTTC
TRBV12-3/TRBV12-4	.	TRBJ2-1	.	CASSLSARPALYNEQFF	TGTGCCAGCAGTTTAAGCGCTCGGCCCGCCTTATACAATGAGCAGTTCTTC
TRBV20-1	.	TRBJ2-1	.	CSAPGVVHEQFF	TGCAGTGCTCCAGGGGTAGTCCATGAGCAGTTCTTC
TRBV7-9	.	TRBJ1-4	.	CASSLGTRAATNEKLFF	TGTGCCAGCAGCTTAGGGACAAGGGCTGCAACTAATGAAAAACTGTTTTTT
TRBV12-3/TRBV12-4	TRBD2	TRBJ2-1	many	CASSLGSGEGIF	TGTGCCAGCAGTTTAGGAAGCGGGGAGGGAATCTTC
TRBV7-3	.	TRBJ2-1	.	CASSGLGSSYNEQFF	TGTGCCAGCAGCGGCCTGGGTAGCTCCTACAATGAGCAGTTCTTC
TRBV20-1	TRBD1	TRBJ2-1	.	CSARPSGQGPYNEQFF	TGCAGTGCTAGACCCTCGGGACAGGGACCCTACAATGAGCAGTTCTTC
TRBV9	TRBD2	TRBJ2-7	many	CASSPSGALYEQYF	TGTGCCAGCAGCCCGAGCGGGGCCCTCTACGAGCAGTACTTC
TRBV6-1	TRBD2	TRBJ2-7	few	CASTDSGSSLSYEQYF	TGTGCCAGCACCGATAGCGGGAGCTCCCTCTCCTACGAGCAGTACTTC
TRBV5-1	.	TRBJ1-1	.	CASRPLAGVTEAFF	TGCGCCAGCAGACCCCTGGCAGGGGTCACTGAAGCTTTCTTT
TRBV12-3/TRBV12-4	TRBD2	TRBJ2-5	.	CASSSNSGEDQETQYF	TGTGCCAGCAGTTCAAACAGCGGGGAGGACCAAGAGACCCAGTACTTC
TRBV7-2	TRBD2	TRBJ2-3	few	CASSLESAAGARDTQYF	TGTGCCAGCAGCTTGGAGTCGGCAGCGGGAGCTAGGGATACGCAGTATTTT
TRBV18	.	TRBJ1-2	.	CASSPLDTLYGYTF	TGTGCCAGCTCACCATTGGACACACTTTATGGCTACACCTTC
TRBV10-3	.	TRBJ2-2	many	CAILRGPVTGELFF	TGTGCCATCCTGCGGGGGCCGGTCACCGGGGAGCTGTTTTTT
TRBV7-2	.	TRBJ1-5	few	CASSSLGGSQPQHF	TGTGCCAGCAGCTCTCTAGGGGGAAGTCAGCCCCAGCATTTT
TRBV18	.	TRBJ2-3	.	CASRTLSIGDTQYF	TGTGCCAGCCGGACGTTGAGCATCGGCGATACGCAGTATTTT
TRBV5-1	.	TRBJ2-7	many	CASQRARSYEQYF	TGCGCCAGCCAGCGGGCCCGCTCCTACGAGCAGTACTTC
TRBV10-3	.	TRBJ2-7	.	CAISVLENLYEQYF	TGTGCCATCAGTGTCCTCGAAAACCTCTACGAGCAGTACTTC
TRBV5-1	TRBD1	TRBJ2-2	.	CASSPGGQTNTGELSF	TGCGCCAGCAGCCCTGGGGGACAGACAAACACCGGGGAGCTGTCTTTT
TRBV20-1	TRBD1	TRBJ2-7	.	CSARVGTGGYEQYF	TGCAGTGCTAGAGTTGGGACAGGGGGGTACGAGCAGTACTTC
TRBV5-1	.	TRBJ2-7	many	CASSPSGQTDYEQYF	TGCGCCAGCAGCCCGTCCGGACAGACAGACTACGAGCAGTACTTC
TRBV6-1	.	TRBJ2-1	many	CASSALSASSYNEQFF	TGTGCCAGCAGTGCCCTCTCAGCTAGCTCCTACAATGAGCAGTTCTTC
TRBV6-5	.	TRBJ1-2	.	CASSYSGDPSNYGYTF	TGTGCCAGCAGTTACTCGGGAGATCCCTCTAACTATGGCTACACCTTC
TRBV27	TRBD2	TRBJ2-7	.	CASRELADYEQYF	TGTGCCAGCAGAGAACTAGCGGACTACGAGCAGTACTTC
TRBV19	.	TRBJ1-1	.	CASSRRWANTEAFF	TGTGCCAGTAGCCGAAGATGGGCGAACACTGAAGCTTTCTTT
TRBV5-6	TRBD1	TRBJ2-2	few	CASHGQGNTGELFF	TGTGCCAGCCACGGACAGGGGAACACCGGGGAGCTGTTTTTT
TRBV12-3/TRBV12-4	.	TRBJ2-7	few	CASSLWASYEQYF	TGTGCCAGCAGTTTATGGGCCTCCTACGAGCAGTACTTC
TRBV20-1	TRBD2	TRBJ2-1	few	CSARLLAGAPSYNEQFF	TGCAGTGCTAGGCTCCTAGCGGGAGCGCCCTCCTACAATGAGCAGTTCTTC
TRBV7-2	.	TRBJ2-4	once	CASSLAAGMAKNIQYF	TGTGCCAGCAGCTTAGCGGCTGGTATGGCCAAAAACATTCAGTACTTC
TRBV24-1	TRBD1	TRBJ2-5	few	CATRGQNQETQYF	TGTGCCACCAGGGGACAGAACCAAGAGACCCAGTACTTC
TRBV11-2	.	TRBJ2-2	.	CASSRPSYGELFF	TGTGCCAGCAGCCGCCCTTCATACGGGGAGCTGTTTTTT
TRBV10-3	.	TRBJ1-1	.	CAISESGRGLLAFF	TGTGCCATCAGTGAGTCGGGCAGGGGACTGCTAGCTTTCTTT
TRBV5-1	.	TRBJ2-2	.	CASSEGLSGELFF	TGCGCCAGCAGCGAGGGACTGTCCGGGGAGCTGTTTTTT
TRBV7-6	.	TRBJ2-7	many	CASSEQRAGSGYEQYF	TGTGCCAGCAGCGAACAACGGGCCGGGTCAGGCTACGAGCAGTACTTC
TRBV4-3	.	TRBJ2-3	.	CASSRRGQGERTDTQYF	TGCGCCAGCAGCCGGAGGGGTCAGGGGGAACGCACAGATACGCAGTATTTT
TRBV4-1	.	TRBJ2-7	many	CASSQGQFSYEQYF	TGCGCCAGCAGCCAAGGACAGTTCTCCTACGAGCAGTACTTC
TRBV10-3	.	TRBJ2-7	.	CAINSETSYEQYF	TGTGCCATCAATAGCGAAACCTCCTACGAGCAGTACTTC
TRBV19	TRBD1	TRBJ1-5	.	CASSPGQGWNQPQHF	TGTGCCAGTAGTCCCGGACAGGGATGGAATCAGCCCCAGCATTTT